This is a list of T cell receptor beta chains from one sample in a study of shared clonotypes between healthy human individuals. The protocol was immunoSEQ multiplex PCR, while the TCRdb copy is restricted to in-frame clones and leaves out a portion. Of roughly 1,100,000 clones listed, under 80% are singletons. Sequencing was performed on memory CD4+ T cells sorted from blood. These receptors originate from a man aged 18 to 29 in good health. Both conserved end residues are trimmed from each CDR3. Fields, in order: J gene, V gene, CDR3 protein.

TRBJ1-1 TRBV11-2 ASRQGVNTEAF
TRBJ2-1 TRBV7-2 ASSLVRTPRNEQF
TRBJ1-6 TRBV27 ASREYSSNSPLH
TRBJ2-1 TRBV7-2 ASSPPGLAVEQF
TRBJ2-2 TRBV11-3 ASSLVGQGTGELF
TRBJ2-3 TRBV28 ASSLRQGYGTQY
TRBJ2-6 TRBV6-5 ASCGGAGANVLT
TRBJ2-1 TRBV5-4 ASSLPLGSEF
TRBJ2-4 TRBV2 ASSGTSGILNIQY
TRBJ2-6 TRBV25-1 ATSGSEANVLT
TRBJ2-5 TRBV7-2 ASSPTPQETQY
TRBJ2-2 TRBV27 ASRLGGLAVTGELF
TRBJ2-1 TRBV18 ASSPPHGNEQF
TRBJ2-3 TRBV9 ASSGMTGETDTQY
TRBJ2-1 TRBV28 ASSLSTSRDEQF
TRBJ2-2 TRBV30 AWTDKRYTGELF
TRBJ2-2 TRBV7-9 ASRYPLDLTGELF
TRBJ2-7 TRBV5-4 ASSGGPQWSYEQY
TRBJ2-3 TRBV12-5 ASGLVLGLTHDTQY
TRBJ2-5 TRBV19 ASSRNRVETQY
TRBJ1-1 TRBV6-5 ASIARGDTEAF
TRBJ2-7 TRBV29-1 SVGAGTYEQY
TRBJ2-3 TRBV12-5 ASVQDRGRPDTQY
TRBJ2-1 TRBV10-3 AISDGLGNEQF
TRBJ1-2 TRBV25-1 ASTKDSNYGYT
TRBJ1-2 TRBV5-1 ASSTGQYYGYT
TRBJ2-6 TRBV7-8 ASSLGQGLTSGANVLT
TRBJ2-5 TRBV6-1 ASSGLVAETQY
TRBJ2-1 TRBV18 ASSRDRSYNEQF
TRBJ2-1 TRBV11-1 ASSSAWAGKGHNNEQF
TRBJ2-3 TRBV19 ASSGLAGEVGTDTQY
TRBJ1-4 TRBV5-1 ASSLSGQGGEKLF
TRBJ1-4 TRBV11-1 ASSPQTAEKLF
TRBJ2-7 TRBV19 ASTRGLAGGDEQY
TRBJ1-1 TRBV7-6 ASSRQENTEAF
TRBJ1-1 TRBV6-5 ASSKRQGMNTEAF
TRBJ2-6 TRBV7-9 ASSSLRTGFSGANVLT
TRBJ1-2 TRBV28 ASSRGNYGYT
TRBJ1-3 TRBV6-5 ASSYIRDSVSGTIY
TRBJ2-1 TRBV5-4 ASSSRLAGQRNEQF
TRBJ2-3 TRBV10-3 AISEGGASTDTQY
TRBJ2-4 TRBV5-1 ASSLEGRTKNIQY
TRBJ1-4 TRBV19 ASSPELRAMTEKLF
TRBJ2-2 TRBV19 ASSTTTPRELF
TRBJ2-3 TRBV10-3 AISLSGTSAKDTQY
TRBJ1-6 TRBV7-9 ASSPRGSLNNSPLH
TRBJ1-1 TRBV6-1 ASSEQGRSNTEAF
TRBJ2-1 TRBV11-3 ASSLGLPGNEQF
TRBJ2-7 TRBV28 ASSLMGPGHEQY
TRBJ2-7 TRBV30 AWSERTGREQY
TRBJ2-2 TRBV11-2 ASSLDNAGATGELF
TRBJ2-1 TRBV10-3 AIHDPLAGGIYNEQF
TRBJ1-3 TRBV11-2 ASSSLFNWDFSGNTIY
TRBJ1-3 TRBV5-1 ASSFRGPDSGNTIY
TRBJ2-1 TRBV18 ASSPGQDNEQF